These T cell receptor beta chains were read from a single sample in a study of cytomegalovirus exposure and HLA in healthy donors. The data were produced by immunoSEQ multiplex PCR, yet TCRdb's version contains in-frame clones alone and is incomplete. This table has 250,000 to 350,000 clones, roughly 89% appearing once. Input material: PBMCs. These receptors were obtained from a man aged 35 to 55 in good health and CMV-seropositive. CDR3s include the opening cysteine and the closing phenylalanine or tryptophan. D genes are given only for firm matches. Only part of the rows carry a size: once, few, many, or a class if the clone is expanded.

NA	TRBV9	TRBD2	TRBJ2-1	TGTGCCAGCAGCGTTCGACTAGCGGGAGAAGGGTCCTACAATGAGCAGTTCTTC	CASSVRLAGEGSYNEQFF
NA	TRBV4-1	NA	TRBJ2-3	TGCGCCAGCAGCCAAGAGGGCGTACCTAGCACAGATACGCAGTATTTT	CASSQEGVPSTDTQYF
NA	TRBV6-5	NA	TRBJ2-7	TGTGCCAGCAGACCGGCAGGGCTGGACGAGCAGTACTTC	CASRPAGLDEQYF
once	TRBV5-1	TRBD2	TRBJ2-5	TGCGCCAGCAGCTTGGCCCTAGCGGGAGTAGATCAAGAGACCCAGTACTTC	CASSLALAGVDQETQYF
NA	TRBV4-2	NA	TRBJ2-5	TGTGCCAGCAGCCAACCCAGGCCAGAGACCCAGTACTTC	CASSQPRPETQYF
NA	TRBV28	NA	TRBJ2-7	TGTGCCAGCCAGGGGTCCTACGAGCAGTACTTC	CASQGSYEQYF
many	TRBV2	NA	TRBJ2-1	TGTGCCAGCCTTCCCCGGGGGTCCTACAATGAGCAGTTCTTC	CASLPRGSYNEQFF
few	TRBV4-1	NA	TRBJ2-7	TGCGCCAGCAGCCAAGATAGGACTATAAACGAGCAGTACTTC	CASSQDRTINEQYF
NA	TRBV29-1	TRBD1	TRBJ2-7	TGCAGCGCTATGACAGGGGTCACAACCCGCTCCTACGAGCAGTACTTC	CSAMTGVTTRSYEQYF
NA	TRBV7-9	TRBD1	TRBJ2-1	TGTGCCAGCAGCGTCAACAGAGACAGGGGGCTGAATGAGCAGTTCTTC	CASSVNRDRGLNEQFF
NA	TRBV23-1	TRBD1	TRBJ2-5	TGCGCCAGCAGTCAGGCAGGGGGCCTGGAGACCCAGTACTTC	CASSQAGGLETQYF
NA	TRBV7-9	NA	TRBJ1-1	TGTGCCAGCAGCTTAGCACAGGCCAACCGAGCTTTCTTT	CASSLAQANRAFF
NA	TRBV28	NA	TRBJ2-6	TGTGCCAGCAGCCCCGAGGGCTCTGGGGCCAACGTCCTGACTTTC	CASSPEGSGANVLTF
NA	TRBV28	NA	TRBJ2-4	TGTGCCAGCAGCCCTTTTTTGTGGAGGGGGCGTAAGGCCAAAAACATTCAGTACTTC	CASSPFLWRGRKAKNIQYF
few	TRBV7-3	TRBD1	TRBJ1-1	TGTGCCAGCAGGTTACCGGGACAGGGGTTTGAAGCTTTCTTT	CASRLPGQGFEAFF
NA	TRBV4-2	TRBD2	TRBJ2-7	TGTGCCAGCAGGCCAGGCGGAGCGGGAGGCGAGCAGTACTTC	CASRPGGAGGEQYF
NA	TRBV30	TRBD2	TRBJ2-5	TGTGCCTGGAGTGCGGGAGCGGGGGGGCCCCAGTACTTC	CAWSAGAGGPQYF
once	TRBV5-4	NA	TRBJ2-3	TGTGCCAGCAGCTTTCGCGGACAAGCACGATATACGCAGTATTTT	CASSFRGQARYTQYF
NA	TRBV5-1	NA	TRBJ2-4	TGCGCCAGCAGCCTAGGACTACCCAAAAACATTCAGTACTTC	CASSLGLPKNIQYF
once	TRBV5-1	NA	TRBJ2-3	TGCGCCAGCAGATCGACACAAACAGATACGCAGTATTTT	CASRSTQTDTQYF
NA	TRBV10-3	TRBD2	TRBJ2-3	TGTGCCATCAGTGATTTTGAAGCGGGAGGCAGCACAGATACGCAGTATTTT	CAISDFEAGGSTDTQYF
NA	TRBV10-3	TRBD2	TRBJ2-7	TGTGCCATCAGTGAGTCGAGCGGGAGTCTCTACGAGCAGTACTTC	CAISESSGSLYEQYF
few	TRBV2	TRBD2	TRBJ2-1	TGTGCCAGCGGGGGAGTGGGGGGGGTCGAGCAGTTCTTC	CASGGVGGVEQFF
NA	TRBV2	TRBD2	TRBJ2-4	TGTGCCAGCAGGAAGACTAGCGGGAGGTTGGGGTGGGCCAAAAACATTCAGTACTTC	CASRKTSGRLGWAKNIQYF
few	TRBV21-1	NA	TRBJ2-2	TGTGCCAGCAGCAGACGCCGGACTAGCGGGTCCTCGCTGAACACCGGGGAGCTGTTTTTT	CASSRRRTSGSSLNTGELFF
NA	TRBV12-5	NA	TRBJ2-7	TGTGCTAGTGGTTTGGTGCCCCCGGACATCCTGGAGCAGTACTTC	CASGLVPPDILEQYF
NA	TRBV28	NA	TRBJ2-3	TGTGCCAGCGAAGAGAGCACAGATACGCAGTATTTT	CASEESTDTQYF
NA	TRBV6-6	NA	TRBJ1-2	TGTGCCAGCAGTCCTATAGACAGGAGCTATGGCTACACCTTC	CASSPIDRSYGYTF
once	TRBV10-1	NA	TRBJ2-2	TGCGCCAGCAGTGAGTCCCCCAACTATTCGAACACCGGGGAGCTGTTTTTT	CASSESPNYSNTGELFF
once	TRBV7-2	NA	TRBJ2-3	TGTGCCAGCAGCCCCTTTGTCAGCACAGATACGCAGTATTTT	CASSPFVSTDTQYF
NA	TRBV6-6	TRBD1	TRBJ1-1	TGTGCCACCGATCCAGGGGGCACTGAAGCTTTCTTT	CATDPGGTEAFF
NA	TRBV29-1	TRBD2	TRBJ2-1	TGCAGCGTTGGGCGGGAGTGGGACAATGAGCAGTTCTTC	CSVGREWDNEQFF
NA	TRBV7-2	NA	TRBJ2-7	TGTGCCAGCAGCTACGACACAGGGACCCCACTCTACGAGCAGTACTTC	CASSYDTGTPLYEQYF
NA	TRBV29-1	NA	TRBJ2-5	TGCAGCGTTGCACGGGGCCAAGAGACCCAGTACTTC	CSVARGQETQYF
NA	TRBV7-9	NA	TRBJ2-1	TGTGCCAGCAGCTCCGGGGCCTACAATGAGCAGTTCTTC	CASSSGAYNEQFF
NA	TRBV23-1	TRBD1	TRBJ2-5	TGCGCCAGCAGTCAAGTTGGGGGACAGGGGGTTCAAGAGACCCAGTACTTC	CASSQVGGQGVQETQYF
NA	TRBV19	TRBD2	TRBJ2-1	TGTGCCAGTAGTATCTGGCGGGAGAATGCCAATGAGCAGTTCTTC	CASSIWRENANEQFF
NA	TRBV4-2	TRBD2	TRBJ2-7	TGTGCCAGCAGCCAAGAAATAGCGGGAATGGATGAGCAGTACTTC	CASSQEIAGMDEQYF
NA	TRBV5-5	NA	TRBJ2-5	TGTGCCAGCAGTGCCGGGACTGGAGGGGAGACCCAGTACTTC	CASSAGTGGETQYF
NA	TRBV20-1	NA	TRBJ2-7	TGCAGTGCTGAGGGAGACTACGAGCAGTACTTC	CSAEGDYEQYF
NA	TRBV5-4	TRBD1	TRBJ2-5	TGTGCCAGCAGCTTGGCAGGGGACAGGGGGGGTTGGGAGACCCAGTACTTC	CASSLAGDRGGWETQYF
NA	TRBV10-1	NA	TRBJ2-5	TGCGCCAGCAGCCCTAGCGTACTCCAAGAGACCCAGTACTTC	CASSPSVLQETQYF
NA	TRBV4-2	TRBD1	TRBJ1-5	TGTGCCAGCAGCCAGAGACAGGGGAGCAATCAGCCCCAGCATTTT	CASSQRQGSNQPQHF
NA	TRBV5-1	TRBD2	TRBJ2-5	TGCGCCAGCAGCTATGGCAGCGGGAGGGCCGGTTTTGGAGAGACCCAGTACTTC	CASSYGSGRAGFGETQYF
NA	TRBV4-3	NA	TRBJ2-2	TGCGCCAGCAGCCAAGATCTGGCAGGTTACGCGAACACCGGGGAGCTGTTTTTC	CASSQDLAGYANTGELFF
NA	TRBV6-6	NA	TRBJ2-2	TGTGCCAGCAGTTACAGAGGGAACACCGGGGAGCTGTTTTTT	CASSYRGNTGELFF
once	TRBV29-1	TRBD2	TRBJ2-7	TGCAGCGTGGGGGGCCGCGGGAGGGCATCCTACGAGCAGTACTTC	CSVGGRGRASYEQYF
NA	TRBV10-3	TRBD1	TRBJ2-5	TGTGCCATCAGTGACTCCGGGACAGGGGGAAAGAGGGAGACCCAGTACTTC	CAISDSGTGGKRETQYF
NA	TRBV6-5	NA	TRBJ2-3	TGTGCCAGCAGTTACTCGGGCCTGGGCACAGATACGCAGTATTTT	CASSYSGLGTDTQYF
NA	TRBV6-8	NA	TRBJ1-6	TGTGCCAGCACATTCACTCGAGGGGGCTCCTATAATTCACCCCTCCACTTT	CASTFTRGGSYNSPLHF
NA	TRBV7-8	NA	TRBJ1-1	TGTGCCAGCAGCGTGAGGGTTGACCCTGAAGCTTTCTTT	CASSVRVDPEAFF
NA	TRBV28	TRBD1	TRBJ2-2	TGTGCCAGCGTAACAGGGGGCCCGAACACCGGGGAGCTGTTTTTT	CASVTGGPNTGELFF
NA	TRBV6-5	TRBD1	TRBJ1-1	TGTGCCAGCAGTCCCGGGGACAGCATGAACACTGAAGCTTTCTTT	CASSPGDSMNTEAFF
few	TRBV6-6	TRBD1	TRBJ1-1	TGTGCCAGCGATTGGACAGGGATGAACACTGAAGCTTTCTTT	CASDWTGMNTEAFF
NA	TRBV9	NA	TRBJ2-5	TGTGCCAGCAGCGCGTCCCCGGGACATGGAGAGACCCAGTACTTC	CASSASPGHGETQYF
NA	TRBV27	TRBD2	TRBJ2-2	TGTGCCAGCAGTTCCGGACTAGCGGCGACCGGGGAGCTGTTTTTT	CASSSGLAATGELFF
NA	TRBV28	NA	TRBJ2-2	TGTGCCAGCAGATTCCTGTGGGGGCCGAACACCGGGGAGCTGTTTTTT	CASRFLWGPNTGELFF
NA	TRBV6-6	NA	TRBJ2-7	TGTGCCAGCAGTTACAGGGGTTACGAGCAGTACTTC	CASSYRGYEQYF
NA	TRBV7-3	NA	TRBJ2-3	TGTGCCAGCAGCTTAAATCCTCCGACTAGATTCACAGATACGCAGTATTTT	CASSLNPPTRFTDTQYF
NA	TRBV5-1	TRBD2	TRBJ2-2	TGCGCCAGCAGCCCATATAGCGGGAGTAGGACCGGGGAGCTGTTTTTT	CASSPYSGSRTGELFF